The 32 T cell receptor beta chains listed next were all sequenced from one sample in a study of T cells in localized non-small cell lung cancer. Measured with immunoSEQ multiplex PCR; TCRdb has only the in-frame clones, and not every one. The table lists approximately 1,600 clones, less than 40% of them singletons. Sequencing used normal lung tissue next to the tumor, obtained before any cancer treatment. These receptors were taken from a female donor of 60 years or more with stage II squamous cell lung carcinoma.

V and J are TRBV18 and TRBJ2-3; 8 bases match TRBD1. In germline, CDR1 is KGHSH, CDR2 LQKENI. The junction had 12 bases not matched to a gene; V was cut back by 1 base and J by 0 bases. This CDR3 spans 19 amino acids. The CDR3 DNA reads TGTGCCAGCTCACCACTCGGACAGGGAATTAGGACTAGCACAGATACGCAGTATTTT. Translating gives CASSPLGQGIRTSTDTQYF.

This clone was seen only a few times. The genes are TRBV6-8 and TRBJ1-1; D ambiguous. The V end lost 7 bases, the J end lost 3 bases, and 12 bases lay between the germline ends. The CDR3 runs to 13 residues. Germline V gives CDR1 MNHGY, CDR2 SAAAGT. The DNA of the CDR3 is TGTGCCAGCAACATTGGGAGGTACACTGAAGCTTTCTTT. Its translation is CASNIGRYTEAFF.

This sequence joins TRBV6-8 and TRBJ1-4; no clear D. V shed 2 bases and J shed 4 bases, with 11 bases lying between them. Germline CDR1 is MNHGY and CDR2 is SAAAGT. This CDR3 has 15 residues. CDR3 residues: CASSYHPGRNEKLFF. CDR3 in DNA: TGTGCCAGCAGTTACCACCCCGGCCGTAATGAAAAACTGTTTTTT.

Judged by abundance, this clone is medium-sized. The genes are TRBV6-8 and TRBJ2-7; unclear D gene. The germline V gene has CDR1 MNHGY and CDR2 SAAAGT. The ends were cut back, 0 bases at V and 2 bases at J, with 8 bases in the middle. The CDR3 extends over 14 amino acids. CDR3 sequence: CASSYSKLTYEQYF. DNA for the CDR3: TGTGCCAGCAGTTACTCGAAACTAACCTACGAGCAGTACTTC.

The chain combines TRBV2 with TRBJ2-5; D may be TRBD2 (5 bases). The length of the CDR3 is 14 residues. Deletions cut 6 bases from V and 4 bases from J, with 15 bases between. Looked up from germline, CDR1 is SNHLY and CDR2 is FYNNEI. CDR3 in amino acids: CASRMWGEGETQYF. The CDR3 DNA is TGTGCCAGCAGGATGTGGGGTGAGGGAGAGACCCAGTACTTC.

This chain uses TRBV19 with TRBJ1-2; a possible D gene is TRBD1 (5 bases). CDR1 is LNHDA and CDR2 is SQIVND in the germline V gene (reference sequence). V gave up 3 bases and J gave up 3 bases, with 14 bases separating them. The CDR3 spans 15 residues. CDR3 coding DNA: TGTGCCAGTAGTATTGGACAAGCCTGGGACTATGGCTACACCTTC. Its translation: CASSIGQAWDYGYTF.

This clone is large by share. This chain connects TRBV9 to TRBJ2-5; 7 bases line up with TRBD2. CDR3 length: 14 amino acids. The germline V gene has CDR1 SGDLS and CDR2 YYNGEE. The junction had 9 bases not matched to a gene; V was cut back by 5 bases and J by 5 bases. The CDR3 protein is CASSDPRGVETQYF. The CDR3 nucleotides read TGTGCCAGCAGTGACCCCCGGGGGGTGGAGACCCAGTACTTC.

The chain uses TRBV15 and TRBJ1-1, with D maybe TRBD1 (6 bases). The germline gives CDR1 LNHNV, CDR2 YYDKDF (reference sequence). The V end was cut by 2 bases, the J end by 1 base, with 8 bases between. The CDR3 runs 14 residues. DNA of the CDR3: TGTGCCACCAGCAGACAGGGGTGGAACACTGAAGCTTTCTTT. Amino acid sequence: CATSRQGWNTEAFF.

This chain connects TRBV30 to TRBJ1-3; D is ambiguous. This CDR3 has 14 amino acids. Germline V gives CDR1 GTSNPN, CDR2 SVGIG (reference sequence). Between the trimmed V and J ends, which lost 1 base and 0 bases, there was a span of 7 bases. The CDR3 is CAWSEDYSGNTIYF. In DNA, the CDR3 is TGTGCCTGGAGTGAAGATTACTCTGGAAACACCATATATTTT. Combining the CDR3 with reference TRBV30 and TRBJ1-3 gives the whole variable domain SQTIHQWPATLVQPVGSPLSLECTVEGTSNPNLYWYRQAAGRGLQLLFYSVGIGQISSEVPQNLSASRPQDRQFILSSKKLLLSDSGFYLCAWSEDYSGNTIYFGEGSWLTVV.

V gene TRBV29-1 combines with J gene TRBJ2-3; possible D gene TRBD1, 6 bases. V gave up 4 bases and J gave up 4 bases, with 15 bases separating them. This CDR3 has 14 amino acids. Germline V gives CDR1 SQVTM, CDR2 ANQGSEA. CDR3 region: CSVADSKGPDTQYF. The DNA for the CDR3 is TGCAGCGTTGCGGACAGTAAGGGCCCAGATACGCAGTATTTT.

This clone was detected a few times. The gene calls are TRBV6-1 and TRBJ1-3, with D perhaps TRBD1 (5 bases). The CDR3 length is 14 residues. V gave up 1 base and J gave up 2 bases, with 6 bases separating them. The V gene's germline CDR1 is MNHNS and CDR2 SASEGT. The CDR3 sequence: CASSEGGAGNTIYF. The CDR3 coding sequence is TGTGCCAGCAGTGAAGGAGGGGCTGGAAACACCATATATTTT.

The chain recombines TRBV30 with TRBJ1-1; 8 positions match TRBD1. V lost 3 bases, J lost 0 bases, and 9 bases stayed unmatched. The CDR3 covers 16 residues. CDR1 GTSNPN and CDR2 SVGIG come from the germline V gene (reference sequence). The CDR3, as DNA: TGTGCCTGGAGCGGGGGCGAGACAGGGGTGAACACTGAAGCTTTCTTT. This gives the protein CAWSGGETGVNTEAFF. Full variable domain (remainder filled in from reference TRBV30 and TRBJ1-1): SQTIHQWPATLVQPVGSPLSLECTVEGTSNPNLYWYRQAAGRGLQLLFYSVGIGQISSEVPQNLSASRPQDRQFILSSKKLLLSDSGFYLCAWSGGETGVNTEAFFGQGTRLTVV.

The chain employs TRBV19 and TRBJ1-4; unclear D gene. Germline CDR1 LNHDA, CDR2 SQIVND (reference sequence). V was clipped by 2 bases and J by 8 bases, with 3 bases between them. The CDR3 runs 11 residues. CDR3 nucleotides: TGTGCCAGTAGTATATCCGAAAAACTGTTTTTT. Its translation: CASSISEKLFF.

V is TRBV19 and J is TRBJ2-1, with D unclear. Germline loops: CDR1 LNHDA, CDR2 SQIVND (reference sequence). V was clipped by 7 bases and J by 3 bases, with 13 bases between them. This CDR3 is built from 14 residues. The CDR3 spells CASKDAHGYNEQFF. DNA for the CDR3: TGTGCCAGTAAAGACGCGCACGGCTACAATGAGCAGTTCTTC.

This sequence joins TRBV18 and TRBJ2-2; 7 nucleotides agree with TRBD2. V was pared by 2 bases and J by 4 bases, with 4 bases of the junction left unmatched. CDR3 length: 15 amino acids. Germline CDR1 is KGHSH and CDR2 is LQKENI. Here the CDR3 reads CASSPKLASTGELFF. Written as DNA, the CDR3 is TGTGCCAGCTCACCAAAACTAGCGAGCACCGGGGAGCTGTTTTTT.

This clone counts as large. This chain links TRBV29-1 with TRBJ2-3; 10 bases are a match to TRBD1. There are 14 residues in the CDR3. Germline V gives CDR1 SQVTM, CDR2 ANQGSEA. With 3 bases clipped from V and 3 bases from J, the junction kept 3 bases outside the gene matches. In DNA form, the CDR3 reads TGCAGCGTTGAGGGACAGGGGATTACAGATACGCAGTATTTT. Its translation: CSVEGQGITDTQYF.

The genes are TRBV15 and TRBJ2-4, with TRBD2 matching 7 bases. Trimming at V came to 8 bases and at J to 4 bases, leaving 17 bases not matched to a gene. The germline gives CDR1 LNHNV, CDR2 YYDKDF (reference sequence). This CDR3 region has 17 residues. The CDR3 nucleotides are TGTGCCACCCCGACTAGTGGGGGGGTAGATACTAAAAACATTCAGTACTTC. This translates into CATPTSGGVDTKNIQYF.

This clone was recorded a few times. The CDR3 DNA is TGTGCCTGGAGTGTTGGGAGCGGGGGGGCAGGTACGCAGTATTTT. Translating gives CAWSVGSGGAGTQYF. The gene calls are TRBV30 and TRBJ2-3, with TRBD2 identical over 10 bases. V trimming: 0 bases; J trimming: 8 bases; junction bases outside the gene matches: 8. The CDR3 totals 15 residues. The germline CDR1 and CDR2 sequences are GTSNPN and SVGIG (reference sequence).

V and J are TRBV11-3 and TRBJ1-5, with D perhaps TRBD1 (5 bases). This CDR3 is 14 amino acids long. V lost 3 bases and J lost 1, with 7 bases in between. Germline assignment: CDR1 SGHNT and CDR2 YENEEA. The CDR3: CASSLGLSNQPQHF. In nucleotides, the CDR3 is TGTGCCAGCAGCTTGGGACTGAGCAATCAGCCCCAGCATTTT.

The chain is built from TRBV11-3 and TRBJ1-3, with D unresolved. In germline, CDR1 is SGHNT, CDR2 YENEEA. The germline V and J ends were trimmed by 4 bases and 2 bases, with 9 bases remaining between them. The CDR3 has 14 residues. The CDR3 coding sequence is TGTGCCAGCAGCTCCCCGGGTCCTGGAAACACCATATATTTT. Translated, it gives CASSSPGPGNTIYF.

By proportion, this clone is medium-sized. The J gene is TRBJ2-1, the V gene TRBV6-8; maybe TRBD2 (6 bases). Germline V gives CDR1 MNHGY, CDR2 SAAAGT. There are 12 residues in the CDR3. V was cut by 6 bases and J by 7 bases, with 10 bases left in between. Written as DNA, the CDR3 is TGTGCCAGCAGCGGAGGGAGGAATGAGCAGTTCTTC. Residues: CASSGGRNEQFF.

This clone was observed a few times. The rearrangement joins TRBV6-8 to TRBJ2-6, with 8 positions matching TRBD1. J lost 0 bases, V lost 6 bases, and 1 base had no gene match. Germline V lookup: CDR1 MNHGY, CDR2 SAAAGT. The CDR3 runs to 15 residues. CDR3 loop: CASRTGGSGANVLTF. For the CDR3, the DNA is TGTGCCAGCAGAACAGGGGGCTCTGGGGCCAACGTCCTGACTTTC.

The V and J genes are TRBV5-1 and TRBJ1-1, with no clear D. This CDR3 is 16 amino acids long. Germline assignment: CDR1 SGHRS and CDR2 YFSETQ. Trimming removed 9 bases from V and 4 bases from J, with 25 bases in between. CDR3 nucleotides: TGCGCCACCAGAGTGGGAGGAGGGTTGGCGAGCACTGAAGCTTTCTTT. Protein sequence: CATRVGGGLASTEAFF.

The gene calls are TRBV7-5 and TRBJ2-1; the D call of TRBD1 is as the table states it, not checked on the DNA. TRBV7-5 is marked as a pseudogene. The CDR3 is 14 amino acids. CDR3: CASSQSGAPNEQFF. For the CDR3, the DNA is TGTGCCAGCAGCCAAAGTGGGGCCCCCAATGAGCAGTTCTTC.

Notes on this clone: One end of the junction varies from germline; a read error may be responsible. This rearrangement joins TRBV30 to TRBJ1-2; D gene ambiguous. Germline V gives CDR1 GTSNPN, CDR2 SVGIG (reference sequence). The CDR3 extends over 14 amino acids. CDR3 bases: TGTGCCTGGAGTGTATCCAGCTTCTACTATGGTTACACCTTC. This gives the protein CAWSVSSFYYGYTF. Variable domain in full (rest from reference TRBV30 and TRBJ1-2): SQTIHQWPATLVQPVGSPLSLECTVEGTSNPNLYWYRQAAGRGLQLLFYSVGIGQISSEVPQNLSASRPQDRQFILSSKKLLLSDSGFYLCAWSVSSFYYGYTFGSGTRLTVV.

This clone was counted between two and nine times. This chain joins TRBV19 and TRBJ1-1; possibly TRBD1 for D (6 bases). With 0 bases removed from V and 4 bases from J, the gap between germline ends came to 9 bases. In germline, CDR1 is LNHDA, CDR2 SQIVND (reference sequence). This CDR3 contains 14 residues. CDR3 nucleotides: TGTGCCAGTAGTATAGATGGGGGCCGCACTGAAGCTTTCTTT. Encoded protein: CASSIDGGRTEAFF.

The CDR3 reads CASRNHRPDQETQYF. The CDR3 DNA sequence: TGTGCCAGCAGAAATCACCGACCTGACCAAGAGACCCAGTACTTC. The chain employs TRBV9 and TRBJ2-5; D remains unclear. The CDR3 sequence is 15 residues long. V shed 5 bases and J shed 0 bases, with 14 bases lying between them. CDR1 is SGDLS, CDR2 YYNGEE, per germline.

This rearrangement joins TRBV25-1 to TRBJ1-1, with D maybe TRBD1 (5 bases). Trimming took 4 bases from V and 5 from J, leaving 17 bases between them. Looked up from germline, CDR1 is MGHDK and CDR2 is SYGVNS. The CDR3 has 15 amino acids. The CDR3 DNA reads TGTGCCAGCAGTGGCAGCCTCGGGGCGCGAACTGAAGCTTTCTTT. It yields the protein CASSGSLGARTEAFF. Full variable domain (rest looked up from reference TRBV25-1 and TRBJ1-1): EADIYQTPRYLVIGTGKKITLECSQTMGHDKMYWYQQDPGMELHLIHYSYGVNSTEKGDLSSESTVSRIRTEHFPLTLESARPSHTSQYLCASSGSLGARTEAFFGQGTRLTVV.

CDR3 residues: CASSYSKGVLAFF. The CDR3 coding sequence is TGTGCCAGCAGTTACTCGAAGGGGGTGCTAGCTTTCTTT. The gene calls are TRBV6-8 and TRBJ1-1; a weak D match, TRBD1 (6 bases). Deletions cut 0 bases from V and 10 bases from J, with 12 bases between. There are 13 residues in the CDR3. Germline loops: CDR1 MNHGY, CDR2 SAAAGT.

The chain employs TRBV18 and TRBJ1-2; D is perhaps TRBD1 (5 bases). Trimming removed 5 bases at V and 13 bases at J, with 17 bases between. Germline V CDR1 and CDR2: KGHSH, LQKENI. The CDR3 consists of 12 residues. CDR3: CASSANRDEFTF. DNA of the CDR3: TGTGCCAGCTCAGCCAATAGGGACGAATTCACCTTC.

CDR3 sequence reads: CASHSAGEQYF. The CDR3 bases are TGTGCCAGCCATTCGGCGGGCGAGCAGTACTTC. The V call is TRBV6-7, the J call TRBJ2-7; D might be TRBD2 (5 bases). TRBV6-7 is an ORF for which the function is uncertain. The CDR3 is 11 residues long. V was cut by 8 bases and J by 6 bases, with 11 bases left in between.

The sample holds a few counts of this clone. The rearrangement joins TRBV11-3 to TRBJ2-7; D is uncertain. This CDR3 has 14 amino acids. Germline loops: CDR1 SGHNT, CDR2 YENEEA. V lost 1 base, J lost 0 bases, and 7 bases lay in between. CDR3 DNA: TGTGCCAGCAGCTTAGGAGGAATCTCCTACGAGCAGTACTTC. Translated, it gives CASSLGGISYEQYF.